The 5 T cell receptor beta chains in this list originate from one sample, sequenced in a study of cytomegalovirus exposure and HLA in healthy donors. The repertoire was sequenced with immunoSEQ multiplex PCR; TCRdb's copy has only in-frame clones and lacks some. The repertoire holds about 88,000 clones, with roughly 84% as singletons. Sequenced input: PBMCs. These receptors originate from a young woman in good health and CMV-seropositive.

The genes are TRBV11-1 and TRBJ2-7; 9 nucleotides align to TRBD1. Germline lookup yields CDR1 SGHAT and CDR2 FQDESV (reference sequence). The CDR3 sequence is 14 residues long. The V segment lost 3 bases and the J segment 5 bases; nucleotides outside the gene matches: 5. The CDR3 coding sequence is TGTGCCAGCAGCTTCCGGACAGGGGCCGACGAGCAGTACTTC. Amino acid sequence: CASSFRTGADEQYF.

The J gene is TRBJ1-1, the V gene TRBV30, with 9 bases aligning to TRBD1. This CDR3 spans 16 amino acids. Trimming at V came to 1 base and at J to 6 bases, leaving 12 bases not matched to a gene. Germline lookup yields CDR1 GTSNPN and CDR2 SVGIG (reference sequence). CDR3 sequence: CAWSGPPGQGVPEAFF. The DNA of the CDR3 is TGTGCCTGGAGTGGGCCTCCGGGACAGGGAGTCCCTGAAGCTTTCTTT.

The chain links TRBV7-7 to TRBJ2-5; TRBD2 agrees at 7 bases. With V trimmed by 5 bases and J by 1 base, 7 bases remained unmatched. The CDR3 consists of 15 residues. Germline V lookup: CDR1 SSHAT, CDR2 FNYEAQ (reference sequence). This chain's CDR3 is CASSPSGRGQETQYF. DNA for the CDR3: TGTGCCAGCAGCCCGTCGGGGAGGGGCCAAGAGACCCAGTACTTC.

V usage is TRBV7-8 and J usage is TRBJ2-5; 8 nucleotides align to TRBD2. V lost 5 bases and J lost 5; bases outside the gene matches: 7. Germline CDR1 and CDR2: SGHVS and FQNEAQ. This CDR3 contains 14 residues. CDR3 residues: CASSLQLAVETQYF. The CDR3 DNA reads TGTGCCAGCAGCCTTCAACTAGCGGTGGAGACCCAGTACTTC.

The chain recombines TRBV14 with TRBJ2-7; no firm D call. This CDR3 region has 12 residues. Germline V CDR1 and CDR2: SGHDN, FVKESK. V lost 0 bases and J lost 3, with 3 bases in between. As DNA, the CDR3 is TGTGCCAGCAGCCAAGATTACTACGAGCAGTACTTC. Protein product: CASSQDYYEQYF. Full variable domain (missing parts from reference TRBV14 and TRBJ2-7): EAGVTQFPSHSVIEKGQTVTLRCDPISGHDNLYWYRRVMGKEIKFLLHFVKESKQDESGMPNNRFLAERTGGTYSTLKVQPAELEDSGVYFCASSQDYYEQYFGPGTRLTVT.